The rows below give T cell receptor beta chains drawn from one sample of a study of blood T cell repertoires in COVID-19. Here immunoSEQ multiplex PCR was the method, and the copy in TCRdb shows in-frame clones only, minus some. The repertoire consists of 50,000 to 60,000 clones, with about four fifths occurring once and the leading ten covering over 6%. Source material: peripheral blood. The origin of the receptors is a man in his 70s with active COVID-19. Both conserved end residues are part of each CDR3. A D gene is named only where the DNA matches it firmly. Expanded clones are given a class, and other clones once, few, many or no size at all.

v_call	d_call	j_call	clone_size	cdr3_nt	cdr3_aa
TRBV11-3	-	TRBJ2-1	-	TGTGCCAGCAGCTTAGCCAGGGAAAATGAGCAGTTCTTC	CASSLARENEQFF
TRBV10-3	TRBD2	TRBJ2-1	-	TGTGCCATCAGTGAAGGGACTACCTTCAACAATGAGCAGTTCTTC	CAISEGTTFNNEQFF
TRBV6-5	-	TRBJ2-3	-	TGTGCCAGCAAGAGGGAAGATACGCAGTATTTT	CASKREDTQYF
TRBV7-9	-	TRBJ2-7	-	TGTGCCAGCAGCTTAAGAGCCTACGAGCAGTACTTC	CASSLRAYEQYF
TRBV7-2	-	TRBJ1-2	-	TGTGCCAGCAGCGCTAACAGGGTGACAGGCTCTACCTTC	CASSANRVTGSTF
TRBV10-3	TRBD1	TRBJ2-6	-	TGTGCCATCAGTGACAGGGGGCGGGGTGCTGGGGCCAACGTCCTGACTTTC	CAISDRGRGAGANVLTF
TRBV9	-	TRBJ1-2	-	TGTGCCAGCAGCGGTACACAACAGGGCGGCTACACCTTC	CASSGTQQGGYTF
TRBV7-2	TRBD1	TRBJ1-2	-	TGTGCCAGCAGCCCCCTGACAGGGACTAACTATGGCTACACCTTC	CASSPLTGTNYGYTF
TRBV19	-	TRBJ1-5	-	TGTGCCAGTGGGGGCGCTGGATTTCAGCCCCAGCATTTT	CASGGAGFQPQHF
TRBV4-1	-	TRBJ2-5	-	TGCGCCAGCAGCCTCACCTTTCTAGCGATCCAAGAGACCCAGTACTTC	CASSLTFLAIQETQYF
TRBV5-5	-	TRBJ2-1	once	TGTGCCAGCAGCTTGGGAGGAAGCTCCTACAATGAGCAGTTCTTC	CASSLGGSSYNEQFF
TRBV6-2/TRBV6-3	-	TRBJ1-4	-	TGTGCCAGCAGTCTCGCCGGGACAGAAAAACTGTTTTTT	CASSLAGTEKLFF
TRBV27	-	TRBJ1-6	-	TGTGCCAGCTCACCATGGGCAGGGCGTAACCCCTCACCCCTCCACTTT	CASSPWAGRNPSPLHF
TRBV11-2	-	TRBJ2-7	-	TGTGCCAGCAGCTTACGACAGAACAAATTTGACGAGCAGTACTTC	CASSLRQNKFDEQYF
TRBV19	TRBD1	TRBJ1-2	-	TGTGCCAGTAGTCGCGGCACAGGGGGACGCTACACCTTC	CASSRGTGGRYTF
TRBV7-9	-	TRBJ2-5	-	TGTGCCAGCAGCTCGGTGATGGGGGCCCAAGAGACCCAGTACTTC	CASSSVMGAQETQYF
TRBV5-4	-	TRBJ1-3	-	TGTGCCAGCAGCTTGGAGCAGGGCGGAAACACCATATATTTT	CASSLEQGGNTIYF
TRBV12-5	TRBD1	TRBJ1-1	few	TGTGCTAGTGGTTCCGAGGACAGGGTATGGACTGAAGCTTTCTTT	CASGSEDRVWTEAFF
TRBV27	TRBD1	TRBJ1-5	-	TGTGCCAGCAGTCTGCTAGGGAACGGACAGGGTAATCAGCCCCAGCATTTT	CASSLLGNGQGNQPQHF
TRBV5-1	TRBD1	TRBJ1-2	-	TGCGCCAGCAGCTTGGGGACAGGGAACGGCTACACCTTC	CASSLGTGNGYTF
TRBV7-8	-	TRBJ2-7	few	TGTGCCAGCAGCTGGACAGATTCCTACGAGCAGTACTTC	CASSWTDSYEQYF
TRBV6-5	-	TRBJ1-1	-	TGTGCCAGCAGTTACTCGAGTTGGGGCGGCACTGAAGCTTTCTTT	CASSYSSWGGTEAFF
TRBV2	-	TRBJ1-5	-	TGTGCCAGCAGAGACGGACTTTATAGCAATCAGCCCCAGCATTTT	CASRDGLYSNQPQHF
TRBV3-1/TRBV3-2	TRBD2	TRBJ2-3	-	TGTGCCAGCAGCCTTAGCGGGGGGTCAGATACGCAGTATTTT	CASSLSGGSDTQYF
TRBV5-4	-	TRBJ1-2	-	TGTGCCAGCAGCGAGGACGGGGGTAACTATGGCTACACCTTC	CASSEDGGNYGYTF
TRBV5-4	TRBD2	TRBJ2-3	-	TGTGCCAGCAGCTCGGCCGGCGGGGGGAGGAGAGATACGCAGTATTTT	CASSSAGGGRRDTQYF
TRBV9	TRBD2	TRBJ2-1	-	TGTGCCAGCAGCGCGGCGGGGGGGGACTACAATGAGCAGTTCTTC	CASSAAGGDYNEQFF
TRBV28	-	TRBJ2-7	-	TGTGCCAGCAGTTTCCCCCGGAGGGCAGGGCAGTACGAGCAGTACTTC	CASSFPRRAGQYEQYF
TRBV4-2	TRBD2	TRBJ2-1	-	TGTGCCAGCAGCCAGCTACTAGCGGGGGGCCCCCTAGACAATGAGCAGTTCTTC	CASSQLLAGGPLDNEQFF
TRBV19	-	TRBJ1-5	-	TGTGCCAGTAGTATCCACAAGAGCGGGGGGGCCTACAATCAGCCCCAGCATTTT	CASSIHKSGGAYNQPQHF
TRBV19	TRBD1	TRBJ1-4	-	TGTGCCAGTAGTGACAGGGGGGCTAATGAAAAACTGTTTTTT	CASSDRGANEKLFF
TRBV3-1/TRBV3-2	-	TRBJ1-1	-	TGTGCCAGCAGCCAAGATTCAAACAGGCAAGCTTTCTTT	CASSQDSNRQAFF
TRBV14	-	TRBJ2-5	-	TGTGCCAGCAGCCAAGATTCGGGGGGCGGTGAGACCCAGTACTTC	CASSQDSGGGETQYF
TRBV3-1/TRBV3-2	-	TRBJ2-2	-	TGTGCCAGCAGGCGAGCGAACACCGGGGAGCTGTTTTTT	CASRRANTGELFF
TRBV9	TRBD2	TRBJ2-6	once	TGTGCCAGCACCCTCCCGCGGGGGGGACCGTACGCCTCTGGGGCCAACGTCCTGACTTTC	CASTLPRGGPYASGANVLTF
TRBV19	-	TRBJ2-7	-	TGTGCCAGTTCGCGGGCGGGTGGGGTCTACGAGCAGTACTTC	CASSRAGGVYEQYF
TRBV28	-	TRBJ1-1	-	TGTGCCAGCAGTTTCTTAGAAGGGGCCGCTGAAGCTTTCTTT	CASSFLEGAAEAFF
TRBV4-3	TRBD2	TRBJ2-3	-	TGCGCCAGCAGCCAAGGTCCAGCGGGGGGCCTCACAGATACGCAGTATTTT	CASSQGPAGGLTDTQYF